This T cell receptor (beta chain) was sequenced during a study of blood T cell repertoires in COVID-19. Clones were sequenced by immunoSEQ multiplex PCR, and TCRdb holds only the in-frame ones, with some missing. The table shows about 380,000 clones, with more than 75% occurring only once. This clonotype originated in a woman in her late teens or twenties who had recovered from COVID-19. Sequencing was done on a sample of PBMCs or T cells enriched from blood (not recorded which).

The CDR3 DNA is TGCAGTGCTAGTAGGGGGGGATACAATGAGCAGTTCTTC. Its protein product is CSASRGGYNEQFF. The genes are TRBV20-1 and TRBJ2-1; D perhaps matches TRBD2 (7 bases). V lost 3 bases, J lost 4 bases, and 10 bases lay in between. Germline V gene data show CDR1 as DFQATT and CDR2 as SNEGSKA (reference sequence). This CDR3 spans 13 amino acids.